The 21 T cell receptor beta chains listed next were all sequenced from one sample in a study of T cells after yellow fever vaccination. TCRdb passed the 5' RACE reads through MiXCR, listing each CDR3 protein once. The table shows approximately 340,000 distinct CDR3 sequences, with roughly 8.7% occurring only once. The source was PBMCs, collected on the day of the first yellow fever vaccination. The receptor source for this set is a man younger than 35 who received the YFV17D yellow fever vaccine.

The genes are TRBV28 and TRBJ1-6, with D possibly matching TRBD1 (6 bases). Germline assignment: CDR1 MDHEN and CDR2 SYDVKM. The CDR3 is 14 amino acids. V lost 2 bases to trimming and J lost 11 bases, with 13 bases between them. CDR3 coding DNA: TGTGCCAGCAGTTTACACACAGGGTCGGCACCCCTCCACTTT. Amino acids: CASSLHTGSAPLHF.

This clonotype has ten or more counts. This chain uses TRBV7-2 with TRBJ2-1; no firm D call. V dropped 2 bases and J dropped 7 bases, with 18 bases sitting between them. The CDR3 consists of 16 residues. Germline-derived CDR1 and CDR2 are SGHTA and FQGNSA. CDR3 bases: TGTGCCAGCAGCTTATACCGCGCGTGGGCTCGGAATGAGCAGTTCTTC. Amino acids: CASSLYRAWARNEQFF.

Ten or more counts support this clonotype. The chain links TRBV7-3 to TRBJ2-1, with 9 bases lining up with TRBD1. Trimming at V came to 4 bases and at J to 6 bases, leaving 4 bases not matched to a gene. From germline, CDR1 is SGHTA and CDR2 FQGTGA. The CDR3 runs to 14 residues. CDR3 residues: CASSYPDRGNEQFF. CDR3 DNA: TGTGCCAGCAGCTACCCGGACAGGGGCAATGAGCAGTTCTTC.

The chain couples TRBV7-9 to TRBJ1-5; perhaps TRBD1 as D (5 bases). Germline loops: CDR1 SEHNR, CDR2 FQNEAQ (reference sequence). Trimming cost V 1 base and J 4 bases, with 8 bases left between them. CDR3 size: 14 residues. CDR3 DNA sequence: TGTGCCAGCAGCTTAGACAGGATAAATCAGCCCCAGCATTTT. Encoded protein: CASSLDRINQPQHF. The full variable domain, with the rest looked up from reference TRBV7-9 and TRBJ1-5, is DTGVSQNPRHKITKRGQNVTFRCDPISEHNRLYWYRQTLGQGPEFLTYFQNEAQLEKSRLLSDRFSAERPKGSFSTLEIQRTEQGDSAMYLCASSLDRINQPQHFGDGTRLSIL.

This clonotype was seen ten or more times. The chain combines TRBV6-2 or TRBV6-3 with TRBJ1-2; D unclear. CDR1 is MNHEY and CDR2 is SVGEGT in the germline V gene. The length of the CDR3 is 11 residues. V was pared by 2 bases and J by 8 bases, with 6 bases between. DNA of the CDR3: TGTGCCAGCAGTTACGGTGACGGCTACACCTTC. Its translation: CASSYGDGYTF.

CDR3 nucleotide sequence: TGTGCCAGCTCATCGGGACAGGGGGTAGGGTCCTACAATGAGCAGTTCTTC. Its translation: CASSSGQGVGSYNEQFF. The chain is built from TRBV18 and TRBJ2-1; 11 bases agree with TRBD1. The CDR3 length is 17 residues. V trimming: 5 bases; J trimming: 1 base; junction bases outside the gene matches: 7. Per germline, CDR1 KGHSH and CDR2 LQKENI.

The V gene is TRBV5-4, the J gene TRBJ2-3, with D perhaps matching TRBD2 (5 bases). The CDR3 runs to 13 residues. From germline, CDR1 is SGHNT and CDR2 YYREEE (reference sequence). With 5 bases removed from V and 3 bases from J, the gap between germline ends came to 10 bases. CDR3 residues: CASRLEPTDTQYF. Here the CDR3 DNA reads TGTGCCAGCAGACTAGAACCTACAGATACGCAGTATTTT.

This clonotype was counted only a few times. V gene TRBV6-1 combines with J gene TRBJ2-5; 7 bases map to TRBD1. Germline CDR1 is MNHNS and CDR2 is SASEGT. The CDR3 has 15 residues. The V and J ends lost 5 bases and 2 bases, in that order; junction bases with no gene match: 8. DNA of the CDR3: TGTGCCAGCAGTACACAACAGGGGTGGCAAGAGACCCAGTACTTC. Amino acids: CASSTQQGWQETQYF.

This chain uses TRBV10-3 with TRBJ2-2, with a tentative D call TRBD2 (5 bases). The length of the CDR3 is 11 residues. From germline, CDR1 is ENHRY and CDR2 SYGVKD. Trimming took 7 bases from V and 6 from J, leaving 6 bases between them. DNA for the CDR3: TGTGCCATCATGAGGGCCGGGGAGCTGTTTTTT. The encoded protein is CAIMRAGELFF.

This clonotype turned up a few times. The chain has TRBV4-1 and TRBJ1-5; D uncertain. Germline V gene lookup returns CDR1 MGHRA and CDR2 YSYEKL. CDR3 size: 17 residues. Trimming removed 1 base at V and 4 bases at J, with 17 bases between. The CDR3 bases are TGCGCCAGCAGCCAAGTCTATCCCCGGGCCCCTAATCAGCCCCAGCATTTT. Residues: CASSQVYPRAPNQPQHF.

J is TRBJ2-7 and V is TRBV20-1, with D possibly called TRBD1 or TRBD2 (6 bases each). This CDR3 region has 14 residues. V was shortened by 6 bases and J by 1 base, with 16 bases between the two germline ends. CDR1 DFQATT and CDR2 SNEGSKA come from the germline V gene (reference sequence). CDR3 bases: TGCAGTGCCCAAGCAGGGGCGGGGTCCTACGAGCAGTACTTC. Amino acid sequence: CSAQAGAGSYEQYF.

V is TRBV12-3 or TRBV12-4 and J is TRBJ1-5; TRBD1 might be the D (6 bases). The V end lost 3 bases, the J end lost 2 bases, and 11 bases lay between the germline ends. The CDR3 has 15 amino acids. This CDR3 reads CASSFRGWGNQPQHF. CDR3 sequence (DNA): TGTGCCAGCAGTTTCAGGGGTTGGGGCAATCAGCCCCAGCATTTT.

The chain couples TRBV6-1 to TRBJ2-7; D may be TRBD1 or TRBD2 (5 bases each). Germline CDR1 and CDR2: MNHNS and SASEGT. The ends were cut back, 7 bases at V and 2 bases at J, with 18 bases in the middle. The CDR3 spans 15 residues. CDR3 region: CASNNRDLPTYEQYV. CDR3 coding DNA: TGTGCCAGCAATAACCGGGACCTACCTACCTACGAGCAGTACGTC.

This clonotype was picked up many times. The rearrangement joins TRBV5-1 to TRBJ2-1; TRBD2 aligns across 10 bases. The CDR3 spans 14 residues. Trimming at V came to 4 bases and at J to 4 bases, leaving 2 bases not matched to a gene. Germline loops: CDR1 SGHRS, CDR2 YFSETQ. The CDR3 region is CASSERGGYNEQFF. CDR3 DNA sequence: TGCGCCAGCAGCGAGCGGGGGGGATACAATGAGCAGTTCTTC. The whole variable domain, remainder taken from reference TRBV5-1 and TRBJ2-1, is KAGVTQTPRYLIKTRGQQVTLSCSPISGHRSVSWYQQTPGQGLQFLFEYFSETQRNKGNFPGRFSGRQFSNSRSEMNVSTLELGDSALYLCASSERGGYNEQFFGPGTRLTVL.

This clonotype occurred many times. The J gene is TRBJ1-1, the V gene TRBV7-9; D unclear. The V gene lost 5 bases and the J gene lost 1 base, with 14 bases spanning the gap. CDR1 SEHNR and CDR2 FQNEAQ come from the germline V gene (reference sequence). CDR3 length equals 15 residues. CDR3 in amino acids: CASSPHNSGNTEAFF. In DNA, the CDR3 is TGTGCCAGCAGCCCTCATAATAGCGGGAACACTGAAGCTTTCTTT.

V gene TRBV6-2 or TRBV6-3 combines with J gene TRBJ2-5; TRBD1 agrees at 8 bases. V dropped 4 bases and J dropped 4; count of bases not matched to a gene: 8. This CDR3 has 15 amino acids. CDR1 is MNHEY and CDR2 is SVGEGT in the germline V gene. The CDR3: CASSSPTGGIETQYF. DNA for the CDR3: TGTGCCAGCAGTTCCCCTACAGGGGGGATAGAGACCCAGTACTTC.

A few counts support this clonotype. The V call is TRBV7-9, the J call TRBJ2-5; possibly TRBD2 for D (5 bases). Per germline, CDR1 SEHNR and CDR2 FQNEAQ (reference sequence). The CDR3 is 15 amino acids. V lost 3 bases and J lost 0, with 11 bases in between. The CDR3 DNA reads as TGTGCCAGCAGCTTTGGTCGGGATTACCAAGAGACCCAGTACTTC. The encoded protein is CASSFGRDYQETQYF.

The V call is TRBV6-5, the J call TRBJ2-3; D tentatively fits TRBD1 or TRBD2 (6 bases each). V lost 0 bases and J lost 5, with 18 bases in between. Germline assignment: CDR1 MNHEY and CDR2 SVGAGI. This CDR3 has 17 amino acids. CDR3: CASSYSPSGAGKDTQYF. The DNA of the CDR3 is TGTGCCAGCAGTTACTCCCCGTCGGGGGCCGGAAAAGATACGCAGTATTTT.

This clonotype was found a few times. This rearrangement joins TRBV4-2 to TRBJ2-1; a possible D gene is TRBD1 (5 bases). Between the trimmed V and J ends, which lost 0 bases and 3 bases, there was a span of 18 bases. The CDR3 covers 18 residues. The germline gives CDR1 LGHNA, CDR2 YNFKEQ. In DNA form, the CDR3 reads TGTGCCAGCAGCCAAGATCCCCAGGCAGGGTCGCGCTACAATGAGCAGTTCTTC. Translating it yields CASSQDPQAGSRYNEQFF.

The CDR3 sequence is CASSQHLYGYTF. For the CDR3, the DNA is TGTGCCAGCAGTCAGCATCTCTATGGCTACACCTTC. The V call is TRBV12-3 or TRBV12-4, the J call TRBJ1-2; no firm D call. The ends were cut back, 5 bases at V and 4 bases at J, with 8 bases in the middle. The CDR3 runs 12 residues.

The table lists this clonotype with a few counts. The CDR3 region is CASAQTSQRPHF. CDR3 in DNA: TGTGCCAGCGCCCAAACCAGTCAACGTCCGCATTTT. The chain carries TRBV2 and TRBJ1-5; no reliable D call. In germline, CDR1 is SNHLY, CDR2 FYNNEI. Trimming cost V 8 bases and J 15 bases, with 20 bases left between them. This CDR3 has 12 amino acids.